This T cell receptor (beta chain) was sequenced in a study of shared clonotypes between healthy human individuals. Study-wide results and limits: Generally, naive subsets (rather than memory subsets) showed larger estimated richness. Researchers sampled blood only, noting tissue repertoires likely differ. A handful of donors showed sharing of around 5% of naive CD4 clonotypes.

About this clone itself: Its antigen is currently unknown. The sample carries other DNA sequences with the same CDR3.

The CDR3 contains 13 residues. V lost 4 bases and J lost 3, with 6 bases in between. Germline V CDR1 and CDR2: MNHNS, SASEGT. Here immunoSEQ multiplex PCR was the method, and the copy in TCRdb shows in-frame clones only, minus some. The profile shows fewer than 3 million clones, approximately 90% of them singletons. Sequencing was carried out using naive CD4+ T cells from PBMCs. Subset indicated: CD45RA+ positively selected. The receptor comes from a man younger than 30 in good health. Some clones in this sample may be carry-over from other donors' samples. The chain carries TRBV6-1 and TRBJ1-4; D possibly corresponds to TRBD1 (5 bases). CDR3 region: CASSGGPNEKLFF. The CDR3 region has the DNA TGTGCCAGCAGTGGGGGACCTAATGAAAAACTGTTTTTT.